The entry that follows covers one TCR beta chain sequence. These data are taken from a study of identical twins. Addition of a universal primer site occurred through template switching, and cDNA carried unique molecular identifiers. TCRdb re-called the 5' RACE reads with MiXCR, one entry per CDR3 protein. The sample has 240,000 or so distinct CDR3 sequences, approximately 7% seen once; the top ten hold 3% to 4%. CDR1 and CDR2 from the germline V gene are MNHNS and SASEGT. The CDR3 is 15 amino acids. The junction had 7 bases not matched to a gene; V was cut back by 8 bases and J by 0 bases. The same data also went into a second study, on yellow fever vaccine responses in identical twins.

The sequencing input was memory (CD45RO+) T cells sorted from blood. This TCR was recovered from a young woman in good health. The chain couples TRBV6-1 to TRBJ2-3, with 8 bases lining up with TRBD2. CDR3 nucleotides: TGTGCCAGCCAGAGGGGGACTAGTAGCACAGATACGCAGTATTTT. This codes for CASQRGTSSTDTQYF.